Each of the 16 T cell receptor beta chains below was sequenced from the same sample in a study of CD8 T cells in ankylosing spondylitis. TCRdb processed the 5' RACE reads anew with MiXCR; each CDR3 protein has one entry. The table has about 64,000 distinct CDR3 sequences, over 5% seen once; the top ten hold under 6%. The source material was synovial fluid, either unsorted or a sorted T cell fraction (not recorded which). These receptors all stem from a male donor with ankylosing spondylitis.

This clonotype showed up many times. V and J are TRBV11-2 and TRBJ2-3, with D unresolved. Trimming took off 3 bases at V and 7 bases at J, with 8 bases between the two ends. The CDR3 sequence is 12 residues long. In germline, CDR1 is SGHAT, CDR2 FQNNGV. CDR3 nucleotide sequence: TGTGCCAGCAGCTTTAACAGTCATACGCAGTATTTT. Translation: CASSFNSHTQYF.

This clonotype has ten or more counts. The gene calls are TRBV15 and TRBJ2-2, with 7 bases that match TRBD2. The germline V gene encodes CDR1 LNHNV and CDR2 YYDKDF (reference sequence). The V segment lost 0 bases and the J segment 6 bases; nucleotides outside the gene matches: 10. This CDR3 region has 17 residues. CDR3 protein: CATSRERGEGRAGELFF. CDR3 DNA sequence: TGTGCCACCAGCAGAGAGAGAGGGGAGGGCCGTGCCGGGGAGCTGTTTTTT.

In its sample, this clonotype was seen a few times. V and J are TRBV10-3 and TRBJ1-6; 9 bases are shared with TRBD1. After removal of 4 bases from V and 8 bases from J, the junction contained 9 bases not matched to a gene. This CDR3 has 16 residues. The germline CDR1 and CDR2 sequences are ENHRY and SYGVKD. The CDR3 is CAISVGTGIFHSPLHF. DNA for the CDR3: TGTGCCATCAGTGTTGGGACAGGGATCTTTCATTCACCCCTCCACTTT.

The chain combines TRBV7-3 with TRBJ2-3; tentatively, D is TRBD2 (6 bases). The V gene's germline CDR1 is SGHTA and CDR2 FQGTGA. The CDR3 runs to 15 residues. Trimming took off 0 bases at V and 1 base at J, with 8 bases between the two ends. Written as DNA, the CDR3 is TGTGCCAGCAGCTTAACCGGGAGTCGCACAGATACGCAGTATTTT. Encoded protein: CASSLTGSRTDTQYF.

This clonotype was picked up many times. The chain links TRBV7-2 to TRBJ2-1; no definite D call. Per germline, CDR1 SGHTA and CDR2 FQGNSA. V was shortened by 2 bases and J by 10 bases, with 9 bases between the two germline ends. The CDR3 runs 12 residues. The CDR3 reads CASSLNPNEQFF. CDR3 bases: TGTGCCAGCAGCTTAAATCCAAACGAGCAGTTCTTC.

V and J are TRBV18 and TRBJ2-7, with D possibly matching TRBD1 (6 bases). Trimming shortened V by 3 bases and J by 2 bases, and 17 bases separated the two germline ends. The CDR3 totals 16 residues. Germline lookup yields CDR1 KGHSH and CDR2 LQKENI. This CDR3 is CASSPFTGIRPYEQYF. The CDR3 DNA reads as TGTGCCAGCTCACCCTTTACAGGGATTCGTCCCTACGAGCAGTACTTC.

This clonotype was recorded a few times. The chain has TRBV7-2 and TRBJ1-6; D is undetermined. CDR1 and CDR2 from the germline V gene are SGHTA and FQGNSA. Deletions cut 2 bases from V and 7 bases from J, with 9 bases between. The CDR3 runs to 14 residues. The CDR3 is CASSLSPGNSPLHF. The DNA for the CDR3 is TGTGCCAGCAGCTTAAGCCCGGGAAATTCACCCCTCCACTTT.

This chain joins TRBV25-1 and TRBJ1-2; D may be TRBD1 (5 bases). The CDR3 contains 11 residues. CDR1 is MGHDK and CDR2 is SYGVNS in the germline V gene. V lost 8 bases and J 4 bases, leaving 8 bases between the germline ends. The CDR3 nucleotides are TGTGCCAGCGGGGACCGCTATGGCTACACCTTC. It yields the protein CASGDRYGYTF.

This clonotype was detected ten times or more. The junction does not match germline at one end; this may be a read error. V gene TRBV7-7 combines with J gene TRBJ1-5; 9 bases fit TRBD1. CDR1 and CDR2 (germline): SSHAT, FNYEAQ (reference sequence). CDR3 length: 22 amino acids. The CDR3 loop is CASSLKWAETGQGVNSNQPQHF. The CDR3 nucleotides are TGTGCTAGCAGCTTAAAGTGGGCTGAGACGGGACAGGGAGTTAATAGCAATCAGCCCCAGCATTTT.

This clonotype was recorded at least ten times. This chain joins TRBV4-2 and TRBJ2-3, with D possibly being TRBD1 (5 bases). V was trimmed by 1 base and J by 5 bases, leaving 7 bases between them. CDR3 length equals 13 residues. From germline, CDR1 is LGHNA and CDR2 YNFKEQ. The CDR3: CASSQGRVDTQYF. CDR3 nucleotides: TGTGCCAGCAGCCAAGGCAGGGTAGATACGCAGTATTTT.

There are many counts of this clonotype. The V gene is TRBV6-1, the J gene TRBJ2-1; 10 bases map to TRBD1. Germline V lookup: CDR1 MNHNS, CDR2 SASEGT. The CDR3 sequence is 15 residues long. The J segment lost 7 bases and the V segment lost 8 bases, leaving 11 bases of the junction unmatched. The CDR3 reads CASGVTGGFRNEQFF. The CDR3 bases are TGTGCCAGCGGGGTGACAGGGGGCTTTAGGAATGAGCAGTTCTTC.

The table lists this clonotype with many counts. The chain has TRBV15 and TRBJ2-6; D remains ambiguous. This CDR3 has 16 residues. CDR1 LNHNV and CDR2 YYDKDF come from the germline V gene (reference sequence). The V and J ends lost 3 bases and 2 bases respectively, with 11 bases between them. The CDR3 coding sequence is TGTGCCACCAGCAGGGGATCCACCGCTGGGGCCAACGTCCTGACTTTC. As protein: CATSRGSTAGANVLTF. Full variable domain (remainder filled in from reference TRBV15 and TRBJ2-6): DAMVIQNPRYQVTQFGKPVTLSCSQTLNHNVMYWYQQKSSQAPKLLFHYYDKDFNNEADTPDNFQSRRPNTSFCFLDIRSPGLGDTAMYLCATSRGSTAGANVLTFGAGSRLTVL.

Only a few counts were recorded for this clonotype. Germline is not matched at one junction end, which may reflect a read error. This chain joins TRBV7-8 and TRBJ2-7, with D perhaps matching TRBD1 (5 bases). Looked up from germline, CDR1 is SGHVS and CDR2 is FQNEAQ. The CDR3 totals 16 residues. CDR3 sequence (DNA): TGTGCCAGCAGTTTAGCAGGGTACGAAACCTCCTACGAGCAGTACTTC. Translated, it gives CASSLAGYETSYEQYF.

This clonotype was found a few times. The rearrangement joins TRBV6-1 to TRBJ1-4; no clear D. The germline gives CDR1 MNHNS, CDR2 SASEGT. V was trimmed by 6 bases and J by 1 base, leaving 9 bases between them. This CDR3 is built from 14 residues. CDR3 DNA: TGTGCCAGCAGCTTGGACCTAACTAATGAAAAACTGTTTTTT. The encoded protein is CASSLDLTNEKLFF.

This clonotype came up many times. The chain carries TRBV15 and TRBJ2-5, with unresolved D. V was trimmed by 0 bases and J by 0 bases, leaving 8 bases between them. This CDR3 contains 15 residues. The V gene's germline CDR1 is LNHNV and CDR2 YYDKDF (reference sequence). The DNA of the CDR3 is TGTGCCACCAGCAGAGATCTAGGGTACCAAGAGACCCAGTACTTC. Translating gives CATSRDLGYQETQYF.

The sample holds a few counts of this clonotype. This chain links TRBV6-1 with TRBJ1-2; 9 bases are a match to TRBD1. Germline CDR1 is MNHNS and CDR2 is SASEGT. This CDR3 is built from 15 residues. V was pared by 0 bases and J by 7 bases, with 6 bases of the junction left unmatched. CDR3 sequence reads: CASSEAGTGWGGYTF. DNA for the CDR3: TGTGCCAGCAGTGAAGCCGGGACAGGGTGGGGTGGCTACACCTTC.